This T cell receptor (beta chain) was identified during a study of beta chain features in type 1 diabetes. Study-level findings and limits: In every one of the four CD4+ subsets, TCRB CDR3s were moderately but significantly shorter in Type 1 diabetes patients.

Concerning this clone: The antigen remains unidentified.

Isolated RNA was reverse transcribed in full, so expressed TCRB transcripts were sequenced. Naive, central memory and regulatory T cell samples came to a mean of about 3.9 million reads. Here immunoSEQ multiplex PCR was the method, and the copy in TCRdb shows in-frame clones only, minus some. The sample consists of 630,000 or so clones, around an eighth of them appearing once. Sorted CD4+ subsets: naive, central memory, regulatory, stem cell-like memory (CD45RO/CCR7/CD25/CD127/CD95/CD27 panel). The V end lost 6 bases, the J end lost 5 bases, and 14 bases lay between the germline ends. Germline CDR1 SGDLS, CDR2 YYNGEE. The CDR3 is 14 amino acids.

Input material: naive CD4+ T cells from blood. This TCR derives from a man aged 18 to 30 with type 1 diabetes. The rearrangement joins TRBV9 to TRBJ2-2; perhaps TRBD2 as D (5 bases). The CDR3 here is CASTLASGTGELFF. The CDR3 nucleotides read TGTGCCAGCACCCTGGCTTCGGGGACCGGGGAGCTGTTTTTT.